The T cell receptor (beta chain) under discussion was sequenced for a study of blood T cell repertoires in COVID-19. Study-level information: The study drew acute and convalescent COVID-19 samples from the United States, Italy and Spain. T cells, B-cell-depleted T cells, or PBMCs provided the cDNA or gDNA that served as material.

Original handling: Amplification of reference gene primers provided the estimated nucleated cell counts. Data came from immunoSEQ multiplex PCR; TCRdb stores just in-frame clones and leaves some out. That table furnishes V, J and clone size, whereas the DNA furnished D and trimming. Found here are roughly 670,000 clones, about 90% of them singletons; the top ten hold roughly 0.26%. Trimming removed 5 bases from V and 10 bases from J, with 14 bases in between. CDR3 length: 13 amino acids. Germline CDR1 SNHLY, CDR2 FYNNEI. This chain connects TRBV2 to TRBJ2-2; D not resolved. The sequenced sample consisted of peripheral blood. The sequence came from a woman aged 18-35 years with acute or convalescent COVID-19. The CDR3 DNA is TGTGCCAGCAGTCGGTACGGGTTCGAGGAGCTGTTTTTT. Encoded protein: CASSRYGFEELFF. Together with reference TRBV2 and TRBJ2-2, the CDR3 gives the full variable domain: EPEVTQTPSHQVTQMGQEVILRCVPISNHLYFYWYRQILGQKVEFLVSFYNNEISEKSEIFDDQFSVERPDGSNFTLKIRSTKLEDSAMYFCASSRYGFEELFFGEGSRLTVL.